This TCR beta chain was retrieved from a study of T cells after yellow fever vaccination. In the study overall: Any fraction with a low cell number was prepared using SMART-Seq v4 Ultra Low Input. General observations from the study: The secondary response showed a weaker magnitude and a faster peak, day 5 versus 15. Subsequent to the booster, the majority of primary-vaccination clones reappeared (around 96% CD4, 85% to 90% CD8). Clonotypes appearing in both CD4 and CD8 compartments existed, and their share was small.

V lost 5 bases, J lost 2 bases, and 16 bases lay in between. This CDR3 has 16 residues. There are many counts of this clonotype. Its antigen is undetermined. TCRdb fed the 5' RACE reads into MiXCR, producing one record per CDR3 protein. The sample records a few hundred thousand distinct CDR3 sequences, about 5.2% being singletons. The sequencing here drew on CD4+ T cells sorted from PBMCs, taken on the day of the yellow fever booster vaccination. The rearrangement uses TRBV12-3 or TRBV12-4 and TRBJ1-5; no reliable D call. This sequence originates from a man in his late teens or twenties who received the YFV17D yellow fever vaccine. CDR3 residues: CASSPRSQWGNQPQHF. The CDR3 nucleotides read TGTGCCAGCAGTCCAAGATCCCAGTGGGGCAATCAGCCCCAGCATTTT.